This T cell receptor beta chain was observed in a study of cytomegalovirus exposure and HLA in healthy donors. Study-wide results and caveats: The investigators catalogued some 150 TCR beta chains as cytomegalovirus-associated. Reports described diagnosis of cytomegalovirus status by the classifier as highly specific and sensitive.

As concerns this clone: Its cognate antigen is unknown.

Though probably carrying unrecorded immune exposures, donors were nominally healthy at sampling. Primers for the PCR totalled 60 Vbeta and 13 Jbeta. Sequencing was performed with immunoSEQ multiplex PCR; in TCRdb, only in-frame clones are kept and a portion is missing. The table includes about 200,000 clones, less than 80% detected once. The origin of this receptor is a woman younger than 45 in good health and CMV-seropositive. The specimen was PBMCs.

DNA of the CDR3: TGCGCCAGCAGCTTGGGGACTTTGGACACTGAAGCTTTCTTT. It is translated as CASSLGTLDTEAFF. The chain links TRBV5-1 to TRBJ1-1; D is undetermined. V lost 0 bases, J lost 3 bases, and 9 bases lay in between. Looked up from germline, CDR1 is SGHRS and CDR2 is YFSETQ. The CDR3 runs to 14 residues.